The rows below give T cell receptor beta chains drawn from one sample of a study of blood T cell repertoires in COVID-19. Assay: immunoSEQ multiplex PCR; the TCRdb copy retains only in-frame clones and omits some. The table lists roughly 200,000 clones, 88% of them singletons. The sequenced material came from peripheral blood. The receptors derive from a man aged 70-80 years with acute or convalescent COVID-19. The CDR3 runs from the conserved cysteine through the conserved F or W. A D gene is named only where the DNA matches it firmly. Some rows mark clone size as missing; the rest say once, few, many or name a class of expanded clone.

DNA	CDR3	V	J	size	D
TGCGCCAGCAGTGAGTCCCGGACAGGGGGCGAGGATGGCCTTAACTTC	CASSESRTGGEDGLNF	TRBV10-1	TRBJ1-2	-	TRBD1
TGTGCCAGCAGTTCCGCTAGACAGCGGTTCTTC	CASSSARQRFF	TRBV28	TRBJ2-1	once	-
TGCGCCAGCAGCGAACAGGGGCGGACTGAAGCTTTCTTT	CASSEQGRTEAFF	TRBV5-1	TRBJ1-1	-	TRBD1
TGTGCCAGCAGCCCTGGGACTTCCAACTCGAACACCGGGGAGCTGTTTTTT	CASSPGTSNSNTGELFF	TRBV7-9	TRBJ2-2	-	-
TGTGCCACTAACCCCGACAGGGGGGAAGGCTATGGCTACACCTTC	CATNPDRGEGYGYTF	TRBV19	TRBJ1-2	-	TRBD1
TGTGCCAGCTCACCGGGGACAGTCAGCCTCAATCAGCCCCAGCATTTT	CASSPGTVSLNQPQHF	TRBV18	TRBJ1-5	-	TRBD1
TGTGCCAGCAGCCAAGGAACGCAAAGGGGTGAAAAACTGTTTTTT	CASSQGTQRGEKLFF	TRBV3-1/TRBV3-2	TRBJ1-4	-	-
TGTGCCAGCAGTTCGACAGTGGCCGATGAGCAGTTCTTC	CASSSTVADEQFF	TRBV6-5	TRBJ2-1	-	-
TGTGCCAGCTTTAGCGGGCCTCCCTACGAGCAGTACTTC	CASFSGPPYEQYF	TRBV7-9	TRBJ2-7	-	TRBD2
TGTGCCAGCAGCAAACTCCTGGCACCCCTCCACTTT	CASSKLLAPLHF	TRBV7-2	TRBJ1-6	-	-
TGTGCCAGCAGCCAAGCGGCGACTAGCGGGGGCTCAGAAACGCAGTATTTT	CASSQAATSGGSETQYF	TRBV3-1/TRBV3-2	TRBJ2-3	-	TRBD2
TGTGCCAGCGGAACTCGGACAGGGAACTATGGCTACACCTTC	CASGTRTGNYGYTF	TRBV27	TRBJ1-2	few	TRBD1
TGTGCCAGCAGCTTAGGCAGCAGGGAAGAGACCCAGTACTTC	CASSLGSREETQYF	TRBV11-2	TRBJ2-5	-	-
TGTGCCAGCCTTGGGAGGGGGGGGACCCAGTACTTC	CASLGRGGTQYF	TRBV27	TRBJ2-5	-	-
TGTGCCAGCAGCTTAGGGACAGGGGGCGCGGAAGGCTACACCTTC	CASSLGTGGAEGYTF	TRBV7-9	TRBJ1-2	-	TRBD1
TGTGCCAGCAGTCAGCGGGAGGGCCGAGAGCAGTACTTC	CASSQREGREQYF	TRBV27	TRBJ2-7	-	TRBD2
TGTGCCTGGAGTCAGACTTACGAGCAGTACTTC	CAWSQTYEQYF	TRBV30	TRBJ2-7	-	-
TGTGCCAGTAGTTATTCAGGGAAGGGGGCCAACGTCCTGACTTTC	CASSYSGKGANVLTF	TRBV19	TRBJ2-6	-	-
TGTGCCAGTAGTCCCAGGAGGCCGGAGAAAGAAAAACTGTTTTTT	CASSPRRPEKEKLFF	TRBV19	TRBJ1-4	-	-
TGTGCTAGTGGTTTCGATACAGGCTACGAGCAGTACTTC	CASGFDTGYEQYF	TRBV12-5	TRBJ2-7	-	-
TGTGCCAGCAGTTTGGGCTTCGATCAGCCCCAGCATTTT	CASSLGFDQPQHF	TRBV28	TRBJ1-5	-	-
TGTGCCAGCAGCCAATCGGGTAGCTCCTACAATGAGCAGTTCTTC	CASSQSGSSYNEQFF	TRBV3-1/TRBV3-2	TRBJ2-1	-	-
TGTGCCATCAGCAGGGAGGGCACTGAAGCTTTCTTT	CAISREGTEAFF	TRBV10-3	TRBJ1-1	-	-
TGTGCCAGCAGCTCCCAGGGGTTGGATGAGCAGTTCTTC	CASSSQGLDEQFF	TRBV11-3	TRBJ2-1	-	-
TGCGCCAGCAGCCCCGCGGACACTGCTAACTATGGCTACACCTTC	CASSPADTANYGYTF	TRBV4-1	TRBJ1-2	-	-
TGCGCCAGCAGCCAACTCCAGGGGCTAGCGGGACGCGATGAGCAGTTCTTC	CASSQLQGLAGRDEQFF	TRBV4-1	TRBJ2-1	-	TRBD2
TGTGCCAGTAGTATACCCCCCCGGGGGAGCAATCAGCCCCAGCATTTT	CASSIPPRGSNQPQHF	TRBV19	TRBJ1-5	once	-
TGTGCCAGCAGGTTGTCGGAGAACACCATATATTTT	CASRLSENTIYF	TRBV7-9	TRBJ1-3	-	-
TGTGCCAGCAGCCAAGTAATCTACAATGAGCAGTTCTTC	CASSQVIYNEQFF	TRBV4-2	TRBJ2-1	-	-
TGTGCCAGTAGTACCACAGGCAAAGCTAACTATGGCTACACCTTC	CASSTTGKANYGYTF	TRBV19	TRBJ1-2	-	-
TGTGCCAGCGTCATGAACACTGAAGCTTTCTTT	CASVMNTEAFF	TRBV2	TRBJ1-1	once	-
TGTGCCAGTAGTATGGGAGAGTTTAGCGGGGAGCTGTTTTTT	CASSMGEFSGELFF	TRBV19	TRBJ2-2	-	-
TGCGCCACACTTGGACAGTTAAACACCGGGGAGCTGTTTTTT	CATLGQLNTGELFF	TRBV10-2	TRBJ2-2	-	-
TGTGCCAGCAGAACCACAGGTGGCCGGGACACTGAAGCTTTCTTT	CASRTTGGRDTEAFF	TRBV28	TRBJ1-1	-	-
TGTGCCAGCAGCCGGGGGGGTGGTACTGAAGCTTTCTTT	CASSRGGGTEAFF	TRBV14	TRBJ1-1	-	-
TGTGCCAGCAGCCATTTACGGACAGGGAACACCGGGGAGCTGTTTTTT	CASSHLRTGNTGELFF	TRBV5-6	TRBJ2-2	-	TRBD1
TGTGCCAGCAATTCGGCCGGGACAGGGGGCGACGAGCAGTACTTC	CASNSAGTGGDEQYF	TRBV6-5	TRBJ2-7	-	TRBD1
TGTGCCAGCAGCATAGGACAGATACGGAATCAGCCCCAGCATTTT	CASSIGQIRNQPQHF	TRBV5-8	TRBJ1-5	-	-
TGCAGCGTGATGTTGCTATCAGGAAACACCATATATTTT	CSVMLLSGNTIYF	TRBV29-1	TRBJ1-3	-	-
TGTGCCAGCAGTTACTCTTTCGCAGGGGAGGAGCAGTACTTC	CASSYSFAGEEQYF	TRBV6-5	TRBJ2-7	-	-
TGTGCCAGCAGTTACTCGGTAGTCGGGGGCTACGAGCAGTACTTC	CASSYSVVGGYEQYF	TRBV6-2/TRBV6-3	TRBJ2-7	-	-
TGCGCCAGCAGCCCAAAACAGGGTAACTCCTACAATGAGCAGTTCTTC	CASSPKQGNSYNEQFF	TRBV5-1	TRBJ2-1	-	-
TGTGCCAGTAGTATGACAGGGGGAAGCGAGCAGTACTTC	CASSMTGGSEQYF	TRBV19	TRBJ2-7	-	TRBD1
TGTGCCAGTAGTATAAGTCAGGGGCGGTACAATGAGCAGTTCTTC	CASSISQGRYNEQFF	TRBV19	TRBJ2-1	few	-
TGTGCCAGCAGCCAAACGGGGGGAAACACTGAAGCTTTCTTT	CASSQTGGNTEAFF	TRBV3-1/TRBV3-2	TRBJ1-1	-	-
TGTGCCATCAGTGAGTCCGAGGGCGGCTATGGCTACACCTTC	CAISESEGGYGYTF	TRBV10-3	TRBJ1-2	-	-
TGTGCCAGCAGCCATTCGACAGGGACCACCTACGAGCAGTACTTC	CASSHSTGTTYEQYF	TRBV7-9	TRBJ2-7	few	TRBD1
TGTGCCAGCAGTGAAGGACAGGGGTTCGAACCCCAGCATTTT	CASSEGQGFEPQHF	TRBV6-1	TRBJ1-5	-	TRBD1
TGTGCCAGCAGTGATCCCAGACACGGTAGCACAGATACGCAGTATTTT	CASSDPRHGSTDTQYF	TRBV6-1	TRBJ2-3	-	-
TGTGCCAGCAGCAAGAGGACTAGCGGGATCTCTGGGGCCAACGTCCTGACTTTC	CASSKRTSGISGANVLTF	TRBV5-6	TRBJ2-6	-	TRBD2
TGTGCCAGCAGCTTAGATTCTCTCCCTGGAAACACCATATATTTT	CASSLDSLPGNTIYF	TRBV7-9	TRBJ1-3	-	-
TGCAGCGTGACCCGGGGACAGGGGGTTGGGTATGGCTACACCTTC	CSVTRGQGVGYGYTF	TRBV29-1	TRBJ1-2	-	TRBD1
TGTGCCAGCAGTCCCTATCCTATACAGGGGGGAACTGAAGCTTTCTTT	CASSPYPIQGGTEAFF	TRBV5-6	TRBJ1-1	-	TRBD1
TGTGCCAGCAGCTCCTCAGGGGAATATGGCTACACCTTC	CASSSSGEYGYTF	TRBV7-9	TRBJ1-2	-	-
TGTGCCAGCAGCCTATCGACCCTCGGGTGGAGGGCGGATGGCTACACCTTC	CASSLSTLGWRADGYTF	TRBV14	TRBJ1-2	-	-
TGTGCCAGCAGTCGTCGGACTAGCGGGAGCACAGATACGCAGTATTTT	CASSRRTSGSTDTQYF	TRBV27	TRBJ2-3	-	TRBD2
TGCGCCAGCAGCCAGGACCATCGACAGTCCTACACTGAAGCTTTCTTT	CASSQDHRQSYTEAFF	TRBV4-3	TRBJ1-1	-	-
TGTGCCACCCAAGGGGCTAGCGGGAGTAACGAGCAGTACTTC	CATQGASGSNEQYF	TRBV19	TRBJ2-7	-	TRBD2
TGCAGCGTTAAACCCCAAACTGAGACCCAGTACTTC	CSVKPQTETQYF	TRBV29-1	TRBJ2-5	-	-
TGTGCCAGTAAACCTCCGACAGGGCCGGGTACTGAAGCTTTCTTT	CASKPPTGPGTEAFF	TRBV19	TRBJ1-1	-	TRBD1